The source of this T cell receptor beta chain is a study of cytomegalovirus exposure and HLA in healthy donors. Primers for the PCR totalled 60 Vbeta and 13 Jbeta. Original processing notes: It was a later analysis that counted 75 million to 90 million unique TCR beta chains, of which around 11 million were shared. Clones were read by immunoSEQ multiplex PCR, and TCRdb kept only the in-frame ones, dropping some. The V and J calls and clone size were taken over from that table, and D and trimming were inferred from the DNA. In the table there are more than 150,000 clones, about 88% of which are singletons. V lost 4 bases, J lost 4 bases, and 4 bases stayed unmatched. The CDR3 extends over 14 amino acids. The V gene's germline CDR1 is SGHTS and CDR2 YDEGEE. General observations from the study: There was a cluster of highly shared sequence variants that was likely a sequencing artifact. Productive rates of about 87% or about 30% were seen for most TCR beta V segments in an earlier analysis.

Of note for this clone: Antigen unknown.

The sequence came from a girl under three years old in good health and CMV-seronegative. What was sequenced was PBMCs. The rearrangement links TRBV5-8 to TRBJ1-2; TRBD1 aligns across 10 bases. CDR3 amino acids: CASSEGQGTYGYTF. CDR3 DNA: TGTGCCAGCAGCGAGGGACAGGGGACCTATGGCTACACCTTC.